This T cell receptor beta chain was recorded in a study of control samples from healthy donors and cancer patients. Method: immunoSEQ multiplex PCR; TCRdb's copy keeps in-frame clones and lacks some. The table shows about 140,000 clones, with 75% to 90% occurring only once. V gave up 7 bases and J gave up 9 bases, with 13 bases separating them. The CDR3 totals 13 residues. CDR1 and CDR2 from the germline V gene are MNHEY and SVGAGI. Sequenced input: blood. J is TRBJ1-6 and V is TRBV6-5; D is undetermined. The clonotype was recovered from a woman aged 25 to 39 in good health. CDR3 in DNA: TGTGCCAGCAATCCCGACGCGGTTTCACCCCTCCACTTT. Its protein product is CASNPDAVSPLHF.